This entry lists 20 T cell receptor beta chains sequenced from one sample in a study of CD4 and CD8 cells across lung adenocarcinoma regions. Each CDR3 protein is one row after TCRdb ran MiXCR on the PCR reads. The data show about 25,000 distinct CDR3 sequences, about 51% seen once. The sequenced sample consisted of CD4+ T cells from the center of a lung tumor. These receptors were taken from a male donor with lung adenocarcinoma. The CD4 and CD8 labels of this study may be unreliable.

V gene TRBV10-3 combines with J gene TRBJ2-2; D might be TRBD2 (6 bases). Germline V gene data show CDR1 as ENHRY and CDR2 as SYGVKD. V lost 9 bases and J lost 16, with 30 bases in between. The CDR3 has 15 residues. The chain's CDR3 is CAMGLQSVSPGTQFF. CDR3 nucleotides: TGTGCCATGGGACTCCAGTCTGTGAGTCCCGGGACGCAGTTTTTT.

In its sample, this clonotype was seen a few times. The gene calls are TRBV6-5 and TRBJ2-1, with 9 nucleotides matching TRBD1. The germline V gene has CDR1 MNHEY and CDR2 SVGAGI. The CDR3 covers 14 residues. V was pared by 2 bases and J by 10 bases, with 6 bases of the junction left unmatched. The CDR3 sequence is CASSYGGQGYEQFF. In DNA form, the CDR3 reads TGTGCCAGCAGTTACGGGGGACAGGGTTACGAGCAGTTCTTC.

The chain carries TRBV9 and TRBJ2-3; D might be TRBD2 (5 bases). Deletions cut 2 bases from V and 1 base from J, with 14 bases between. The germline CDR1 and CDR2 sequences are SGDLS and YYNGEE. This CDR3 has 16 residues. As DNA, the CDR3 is TGTGCCAGCAGCGTTAATGAGGGTCGCGGCACAGATACGCAGTATTTT. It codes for CASSVNEGRGTDTQYF.

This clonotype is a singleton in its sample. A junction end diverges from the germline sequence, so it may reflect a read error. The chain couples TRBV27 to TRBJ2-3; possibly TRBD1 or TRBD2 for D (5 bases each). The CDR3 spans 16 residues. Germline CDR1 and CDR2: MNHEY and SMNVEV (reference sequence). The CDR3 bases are TGTGCCAGCAGTCCACCGGGGCTGTGGGCCAAGGATACGCAGTATTTC. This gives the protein CASSPPGLWAKDTQYF.

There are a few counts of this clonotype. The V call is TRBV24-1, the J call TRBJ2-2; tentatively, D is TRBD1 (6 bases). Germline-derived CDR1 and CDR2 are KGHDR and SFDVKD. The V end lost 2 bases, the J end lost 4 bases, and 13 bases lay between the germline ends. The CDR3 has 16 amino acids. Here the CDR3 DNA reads TGTGCCACCAGTGATTCGACAGGCGCCCCCACCGGGGAGCTGTTTTTT. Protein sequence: CATSDSTGAPTGELFF.

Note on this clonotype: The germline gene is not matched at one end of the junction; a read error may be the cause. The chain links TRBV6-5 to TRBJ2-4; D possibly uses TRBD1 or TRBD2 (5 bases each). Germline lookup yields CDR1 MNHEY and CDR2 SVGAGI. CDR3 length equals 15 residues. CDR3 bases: TGTGCCCGCGGTTCGGGGCAGGGAGCCAAAAACATTCAGTATTTC. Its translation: CARGSGQGAKNIQYF.

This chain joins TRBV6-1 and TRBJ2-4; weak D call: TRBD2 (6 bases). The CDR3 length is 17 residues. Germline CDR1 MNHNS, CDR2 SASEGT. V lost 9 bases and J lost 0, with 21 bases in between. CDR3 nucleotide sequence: TGTGCCAGGAGTAGAGACCCGGGGCGGGGAGCCAAAAACATTCAGTACTTC. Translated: CARSRDPGRGAKNIQYF.

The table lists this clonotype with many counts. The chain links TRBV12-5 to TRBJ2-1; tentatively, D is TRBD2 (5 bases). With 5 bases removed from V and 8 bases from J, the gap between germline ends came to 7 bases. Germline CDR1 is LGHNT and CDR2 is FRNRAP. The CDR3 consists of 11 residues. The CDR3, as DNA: TGTGCTAGTGGTCTAGCAGATGAGCAGTTCTTC. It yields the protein CASGLADEQFF. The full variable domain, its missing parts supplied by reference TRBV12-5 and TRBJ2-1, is DARVTQTPRHKVTEMGQEVTMRCQPILGHNTVFWYRQTMMQGLELLAYFRNRAPLDDSGMPKDRFSAEMPDATLATLKIQPSEPRDSAVYFCASGLADEQFFGPGTRLTVL.

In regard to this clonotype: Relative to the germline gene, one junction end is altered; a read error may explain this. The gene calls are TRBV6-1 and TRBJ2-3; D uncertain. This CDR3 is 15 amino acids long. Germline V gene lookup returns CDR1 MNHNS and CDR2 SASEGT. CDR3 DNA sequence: TGTGCCAGCAGACTCCAGGCCGTGATTACCGAGACGCAGTTTTTT. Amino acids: CASRLQAVITETQFF.

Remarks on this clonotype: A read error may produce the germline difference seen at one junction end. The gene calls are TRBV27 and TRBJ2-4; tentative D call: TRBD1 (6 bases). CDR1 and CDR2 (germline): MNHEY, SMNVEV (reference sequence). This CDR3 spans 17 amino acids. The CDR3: CASSPLGHAASTDMQYF. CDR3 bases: TGTGCCAGCAGCCCCCTGGGACACGCGGCTAGCACAGATATGCAGTATTTC.

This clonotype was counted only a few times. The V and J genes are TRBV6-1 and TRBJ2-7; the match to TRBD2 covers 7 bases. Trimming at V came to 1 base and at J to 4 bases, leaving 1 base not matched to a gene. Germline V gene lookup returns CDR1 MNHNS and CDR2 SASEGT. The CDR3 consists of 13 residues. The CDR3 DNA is TGTGCCAGCAGTGAAGGACTAGCTTACGAGCAGTACTTC. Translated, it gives CASSEGLAYEQYF.

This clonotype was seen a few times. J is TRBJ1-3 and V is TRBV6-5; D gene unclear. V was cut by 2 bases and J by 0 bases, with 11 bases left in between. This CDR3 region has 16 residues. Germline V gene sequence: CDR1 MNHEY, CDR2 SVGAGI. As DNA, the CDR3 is TGTGCCAGCAGTTACAGTCTGGGAAGCTCTGGAAACACCATATATTTT. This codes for CASSYSLGSSGNTIYF.

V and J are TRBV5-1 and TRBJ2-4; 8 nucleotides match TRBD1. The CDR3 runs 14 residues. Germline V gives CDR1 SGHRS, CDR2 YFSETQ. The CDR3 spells CGGWGQGAKDTQYF. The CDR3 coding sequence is TGCGGCGGCTGGGGGCAGGGGGCCAAAGATACGCAGTACTTC.

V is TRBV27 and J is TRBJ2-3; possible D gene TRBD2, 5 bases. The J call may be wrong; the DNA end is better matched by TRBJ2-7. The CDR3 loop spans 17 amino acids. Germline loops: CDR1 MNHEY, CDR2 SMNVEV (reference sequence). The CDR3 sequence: CASSAGRRGSGQDTQYF. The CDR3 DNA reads TGTGCCAGCAGTGCGGGCCGACGGGGTTCTGGCCAAGATACGCAGTACTTC.

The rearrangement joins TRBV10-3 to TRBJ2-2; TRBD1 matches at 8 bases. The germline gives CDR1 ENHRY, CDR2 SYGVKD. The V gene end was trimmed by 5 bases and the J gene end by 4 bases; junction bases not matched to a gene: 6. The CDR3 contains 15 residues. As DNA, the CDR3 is TGTGCCATCAGTCGGGACAGGACTTTCACCGGGGAGCTGTTTTTT. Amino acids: CAISRDRTFTGELFF.

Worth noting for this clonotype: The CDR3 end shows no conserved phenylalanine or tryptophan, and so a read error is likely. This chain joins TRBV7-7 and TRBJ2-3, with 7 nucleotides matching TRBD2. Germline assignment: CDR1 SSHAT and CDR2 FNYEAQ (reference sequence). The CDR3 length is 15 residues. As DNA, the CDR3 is TGTGCTAGCAGCTCAGGACTAGTTTTGACAGATACGCAGTATGTC. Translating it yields CASSSGLVLTDTQYV.

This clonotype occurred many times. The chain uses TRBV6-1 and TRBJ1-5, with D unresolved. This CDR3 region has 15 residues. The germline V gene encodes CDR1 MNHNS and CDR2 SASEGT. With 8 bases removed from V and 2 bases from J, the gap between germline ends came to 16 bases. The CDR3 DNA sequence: TGTGCCAGCTACAAAAATGAACGGGGCAATCAGCCCCAGCATTTT. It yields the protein CASYKNERGNQPQHF.

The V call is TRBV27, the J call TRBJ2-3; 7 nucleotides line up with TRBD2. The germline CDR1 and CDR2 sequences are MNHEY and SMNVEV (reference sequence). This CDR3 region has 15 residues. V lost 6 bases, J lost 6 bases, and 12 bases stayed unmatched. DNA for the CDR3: TGTGCCAGCAGGAGGAGAGCGGGATTGTCGGATACGCAGTATTTT. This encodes CASRRRAGLSDTQYF.

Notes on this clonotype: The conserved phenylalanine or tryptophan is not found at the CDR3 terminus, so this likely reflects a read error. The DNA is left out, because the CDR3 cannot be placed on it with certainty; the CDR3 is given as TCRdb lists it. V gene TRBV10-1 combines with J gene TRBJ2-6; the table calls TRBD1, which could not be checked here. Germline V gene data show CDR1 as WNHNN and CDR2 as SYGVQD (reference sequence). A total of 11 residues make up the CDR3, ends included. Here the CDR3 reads CASSEFLHGRP.

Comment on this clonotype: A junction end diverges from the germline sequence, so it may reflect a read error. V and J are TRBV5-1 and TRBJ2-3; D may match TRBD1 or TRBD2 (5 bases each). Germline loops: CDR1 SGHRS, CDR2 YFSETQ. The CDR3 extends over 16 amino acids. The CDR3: CASNSPGASGKDTQYF. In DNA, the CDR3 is TGCGCCAGCAATTCTCCCGGGGCGTCCGGCAAAGACACGCAGTATTTC.